This TCR beta chain was profiled in a study of memory CD8 T cells in hepatitis C reinfection. Broader study findings: Only a handful of donors prevented definitive conclusions about public clonotypes.

The time point denotes: late/post reinfection, 12 to 24 weeks after detection. The sorted cells went straight to TCR sequencing with no prior in vitro expansion. People who inject drugs from Montreal's HEPCO study were the donors. At all three reinfection time points, viable CD3+ CD8+ CD45RO- cells from two donors served as controls. V dropped 5 bases and J dropped 3 bases, with 8 bases sitting between them. The germline gives CDR1 MNHEY, CDR2 SMNVEV (reference sequence). The CDR3 has 13 residues. Turning to this clone: What it binds is not known.

Sequenced by immunoSEQ multiplex PCR; TCRdb stores in-frame clones only, minus some. The data contain some 46,000 clones, nearly 90% of them singletons. This chain uses TRBV27 with TRBJ1-5; the D is unclear. Sequencing was carried out using naive CD8+ T cells sorted from blood. This receptor was obtained from a man aged 18 to 35 with hepatitis C virus infection. The CDR3: CASSIGLNQPQHF. The CDR3 region has the DNA TGTGCCAGCAGTATTGGCCTCAATCAGCCCCAGCATTTT.